Here is one TCR beta chain with its context. Study processing details: Quantification of nucleated cells was approximated via reference gene primer amplification. Sequencing used immunoSEQ multiplex PCR; TCRdb keeps in-frame clones, though not all of them. D and trimming were read from the DNA, whereas the V and J calls and clone size are those reported in that table. Found here are nearly 110,000 clones, approximately 80% of them singletons; the top ten hold 6.2%. The Seattle patients joined while their infection was active and were tracked longitudinally afterward. The record originates from a study of blood T cell repertoires in COVID-19. Study as a whole: Samples came from the United States, Italy and Spain, spanning acute and convalescent COVID-19.

Trimming removed 4 bases at V and 1 base at J, with 17 bases between. CDR3 length equals 16 residues. Germline CDR1 SGDLS, CDR2 YYNGEE. This chain joins TRBV9 and TRBJ2-5; no firm D call. Input material: peripheral blood. The sequence was obtained from a man at least 80 years old with COVID-19, enrolled during active disease. CDR3 nucleotides: TGTGCCAGCAGCCCTCGGTCGAACCCTAGCCAAGAGACCCAGTACTTC. This codes for CASSPRSNPSQETQYF.